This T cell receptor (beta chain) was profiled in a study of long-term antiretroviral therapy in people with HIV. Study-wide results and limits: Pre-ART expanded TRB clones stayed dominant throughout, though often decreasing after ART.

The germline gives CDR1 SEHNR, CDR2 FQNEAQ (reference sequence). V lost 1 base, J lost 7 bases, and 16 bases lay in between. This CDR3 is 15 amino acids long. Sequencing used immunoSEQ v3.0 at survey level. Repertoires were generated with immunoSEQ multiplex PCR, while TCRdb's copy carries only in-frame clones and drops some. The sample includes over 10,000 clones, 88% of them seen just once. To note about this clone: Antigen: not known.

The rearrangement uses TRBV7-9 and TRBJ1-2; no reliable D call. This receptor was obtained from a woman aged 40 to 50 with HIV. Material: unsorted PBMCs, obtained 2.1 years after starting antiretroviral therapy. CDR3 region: CASSLEATRRVGYTF. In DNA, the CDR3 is TGTGCCAGCAGCTTAGAAGCCACCCGGAGGGTTGGCTACACCTTC.